This paragraph reports one TCR beta chain. Its antigen is not known. Libraries were prepared by immunoSEQ multiplex PCR; TCRdb keeps only in-frame clonotypes and omits some of them. The sample has 2 million to 2.5 million clones, approximately 94% seen once; the top ten hold 1.1%. The record originates from a study of shared clonotypes between healthy human individuals. Study results and limitations: The diversity represented, both genetic and in exposure history, was limited by few donors. Naive subsets generally had larger estimated richness than memory subsets.

Naive CD8 cells were CD45RO-negative, positively selected for CCR7, excluding terminally differentiated effector memory CD45RA+ cells. The TCR was taken from a man younger than 30 in good health. The source material was naive CD8+ T cells sorted from blood.

CDR3 sequence: CASSLNGAGTGAGTEAFF. The CDR3 DNA reads as TGTGCCAGCAGTCTTAATGGGGCCGGGACAGGGGCGGGCACTGAAGCTTTCTTT. The chain carries TRBV7-2 and TRBJ1-1, with TRBD1 identical over 10 bases. Unmatched junction bases numbered 17, after V lost 6 bases and J lost 4 bases. This CDR3 has 18 residues. Germline V lookup: CDR1 SGHTA, CDR2 FQGNSA.